This T cell receptor (beta chain) was captured in a study of cytomegalovirus exposure and HLA in healthy donors (dated by TCRdb to about 2017). About the full investigation: An earlier analysis of roughly 500 of the donors reported 250 to 300 Gb of sequence data and some 120 million unique TCR beta sequences from about 200 million T cells. Across approximately 400 genotyped donors of the cohort, an average of about 240,000 unique TCR beta nucleotide sequences per donor were sequenced, and approximately 17% of those sequences were non-productive. The genetic ancestry cluster associated with self-reported Caucasian donors included approximately 85% of the roughly 390 genotyped donors. In a later genetic analysis, genome-wide SNP genotypes for about three fifths of the roughly 670 donors were used, and that subset was treated as a discovery cohort. HLA typing included class I and class II loci at four-digit resolution. Roughly 310 gigabases of sequencing data and approximately 85 million unique TCR sequences were included in an early release covering under 650 HLA-typed donors. Donor age, sex, ethnicity and CMV serostatus were compiled together with the repertoire data. The number of typed donors differed by locus: about 629-630 for A, B, C, DRB1 and DQB1; approximately 530 for DQA1; approximately 600 for DPA1; and some 470 for DPB1. Using immunosequencing, the study profiled T cell repertoires from approximately 700 subjects and related those repertoires to cytomegalovirus serostatus. The study was designed to test whether signatures of past pathogen exposure could be identified by cataloging public T cell receptors. Every discovery cohort repertoire had been produced on one sequencing platform. To decide whether each TCR beta V gene segment behaved as functional or pseudogenic, an earlier analysis of approximately 620 of the donors relied on high-throughput TCR beta sequencing. The later analysis used no new phenotypic data to find candidate immune exposures, relying instead on TCR beta sequences and their occurrence across donors. A separate validation cohort of more than 100 different subjects was used in addition to the approximately 700-subject first cohort. The study combined high-throughput TCR immunosequencing, statistical association of individual TCRs with disease status, and machine learning to predict cytomegalovirus infection status. Five DR-DQ haplotypes were handled as single units for association and clustering, since linkage in the cohort was strong. A later analysis re-analyzed previously published TCR beta repertoires from 666 donors and added high-resolution HLA genotyping to study TCR occurrence patterns. Study-wide conclusions, independent of this receptor: In a later genetic analysis, a missense DCLRE1C variant was associated with V-gene and J-gene trimming of TCR beta chains, and the association was replicated in an independent cohort. An earlier analysis of approximately 540 of the donors showed that most TCR beta V segments appeared in productive rearrangements either about 87% or about 30% of the time, which broadly matched IMGT annotations. In both the original and validation cohorts, the classifier was reported to diagnose cytomegalovirus status with high specificity and sensitivity. The study listed over 150 TCR beta chains as associated with cytomegalovirus. A group of highly shared sequence variants was considered likely to be a technical artifact of the sequencing pipeline. A later analysis found that HLA-associated TCR beta chains were more clonally expanded and had lower generation probabilities than equally common non-associated chains. Because some donors lacked HLA typing at each locus, the association tests relied only on the typed subset. CMV serostatus was the only immune exposure information available for the cohort. Specific HLA alleles were associated with roughly 17,000 TCR beta sequences at a false discovery rate of 0.05 in a later analysis. A further reported finding was that TCR beta sequences accurately predicted the HLA-A and HLA-B alleles for most subjects in the first cohort. This cohort had only TCR beta chains sequenced, and the lack of alpha or paired-chain data limited which features could be detected. When HLA alleles, especially DR and DQ, strongly co-occurred, TCR associations were difficult to assign to individual alleles. Some IMGT-functional V segments, including TRBV6-2 and TRBV6-3, could not be distinguished by the 87-base-pair reads and were therefore excluded. Compared with the approximately 720-donor mean, donors in an Asian-associated ancestry cluster had fewer N-insertions in productive TCRs, according to a later genetic analysis. According to the authors, the approach could potentially be generalized to other disease states and immunological phenotypes. Most CMV-associated TCR beta chains appeared to be HLA-restricted in a later analysis, and the HLA associations seemed to be driven largely by CMV exposure. According to a later analysis, TCR association rates differed among HLA loci, with DRB1 alleles showing the most associated TCRs and HLA-C alleles showing the fewest. Roughly 17 rarely observed V segments, including chromosome 9 orphons, were excluded from the earlier analysis of approximately 500 of the donors because counts were too low. In vitro tests confirmed that a few of the cytomegalovirus-associated TCR beta chains recognize cytomegalovirus antigens. While some public TCRs were present in many individuals, most TCR sequences turned up only very rarely across donors. Correlated functional status among segregating V segments might be attributable to linkage disequilibrium, but an unknown experimental factor could not be ruled out. In a later analysis, several top co-occurrence clusters were reported to appear linked to parvovirus B19, influenza, CMV and Epstein-Barr virus. Roughly uniform sequencing depth across donors was assumed in presence/absence analyses, although this assumption may not hold.

Worth noting for this clone: It lacks a known antigen. No base-level quality is on record; no much larger clone is a single base apart.

The CDR3 sequence holds 14 residues, the cysteine and phenylalanine included. This entry keeps only the CDR3 DNA: 42 bases, framed from base 1. V is shortened by 1 base, J by 5 bases, and the region joining them spans 11 bases. The germline V gene (reference sequence) gives CDR1 as LNHNV and CDR2 as YYDKDF. The library was prepared using the immunoSEQ multiplex PCR assay. The multiplex PCR relied on a mix of 60 forward primers for TCR Vbeta segments and 13 reverse primers for TCR Jbeta segments. Amplification of the CDR3 region of rearranged TCR beta genes was performed with a multiplex PCR assay on genomic DNA. Amplified TCR beta libraries were sequenced as 87-base-pair reads on the Illumina HiSeq System. In the authors' own workflow: Across the 500 to 700 repertoires, a later analysis counted 78 million or so unique TCR beta chains, roughly 11 million of which were shared by at least two donors. To remove PCR and sequencing errors, raw reads were error-corrected and collapsed into unique sequences using a nearest-neighbor algorithm that merged closely related sequences. To assign V, D and J gene segments, CDR3 sequences were aligned to IMGT reference sequences. For a sequence to be retained, a match of at least six nucleotides was required to both a V gene segment and a J gene segment. Rearrangements were classified as productive when the CDR3 lacked stop codons and remained in frame with V and J, and all other rearrangements were classified as non-productive. CDR3 was defined by IMGT convention, running from the second conserved V-encoded cysteine to the conserved J-encoded phenylalanine. The earlier analysis of about 640 of the donors excluded any sequence lacking an unambiguous match to a single V gene segment. An earlier analysis of 450 to 650 of the donors called V segments functional above 56.7% productive rearrangements and segregating when the between-donor standard deviation exceeded 5%. A statistical classification framework was built to diagnose cytomegalovirus status from the catalog of TCR beta chain sequences. A later analysis assigned V and J genes by comparing TCR nucleotide sequences with IMGT/GENE-DB human TR gene sequences. Using the TCRdist pipeline, a later analysis assigned CDR3 sequences along with most-parsimonious VDJ recombination scenarios. A later analysis defined each TCR beta chain by its CDR3 amino acid sequence plus V-gene family, and excluded reads lacking a unique V-gene family. In a later analysis, some 600 highly shared, low-generation-probability nucleotide sequences were removed to address suspected cross-contamination and a sequencing artifact. In a later analysis, a clonal expansion index for each public chain was calculated from normalized within-repertoire ranks of inferred template counts. Generation probabilities in a later analysis came from a VDJ recombination model fitted to out-of-frame rearrangements, and those results were checked against IGoR. In a later analysis, TCR-TCR, TCR-HLA and TCR-CMV co-occurrence was scored with hypergeometric tests, and a repertoire-size bias correction was applied to TCR pairs. To estimate false discovery rates, a later analysis permuted the HLA or CMV assignments 20 times. A later analysis grouped co-occurring TCRs with DBSCAN, adding TCRdist sequence similarity when clustering within HLA-allele-positive subsets. Repertoires with fewer than 30,000 or more than 120,000 public chains were left out of co-occurrence clustering, as were about five repertoires with anomalous nucleotide sharing. TCRdb's version of the immuneACCESS table is confined to in-frame rearrangements and falls short of the full clone set. An unresolved V gene accounts for under half of the shortfall where checked; the remainder is of unknown origin. The DNA was the basis for D and trimming; V, J and clone size are from that table. The sample contains about 160,000 clones, around 83% of them found a single time. The top ten constitute nearly 8.5% of the sample.

The cohort was made up of approximately 670 healthy bone marrow donors. At the time of sampling, all cohort members were nominally healthy, though unrecorded immune exposures were likely present. The donor was CMV seropositive and belonged to the group of 250 to 300 seropositive cohort members. A peripheral blood sample was collected from each donor, and TCR beta sequencing was performed on peripheral blood mononuclear cells. The Qiagen DNeasy Blood Extraction Kit was used to extract genomic DNA from the blood cell samples. Sequencing used PBMCs. This sequence originates from a male donor in good health and CMV-seropositive. The rearranged chain carries TRBV15 and TRBJ2-5; no D gene call is confident. The CDR3 corresponds to CATSRGQDYETQYF. The DNA sequence is as follows: TGTGCCACCAGCAGAGGGCAGGATTACGAGACCCAGTACTTC.